This T cell receptor beta chain was sequenced in a study of T cells in Graves' hyperthyroidism and ophthalmopathy. Regarding the study as a whole: Most thyroid clonotypes expanded above 0.001 appeared in blood too. A model using 13 V-J features told ophthalmopathy apart from stable hyperthyroidism.

Amplification of TCR beta CDR3 regions was performed using RNA transcripts as template. Using the HTBI primer set, a first-round RT-PCR was run on the TCR CDR3. TCRdb re-derived calls from the multiplex PCR reads in MiXCR, one entry per CDR3 protein. The repertoire consists of 360,000 or so distinct CDR3 sequences, with approximately 16% occurring once and the leading ten covering approximately 19%. This clonotype was observed at least ten times. Its target is not known. Ophthalmopathy in the patients scored at least 3 on Clinical Activity Score and at least 4 on NOSPECS grade, lasting under 3 months. Clinical symptoms, serum thyroxine and TRAb, thyroid ultrasound and orbital computed tomography together formed the diagnostic basis. The TCR was taken from a woman aged 55 to 70 with Graves' ophthalmopathy. Input material: blood.

DNA for the CDR3: TGTGCCAGCCATGGGGCGCCCGAAATCCAAGAGACCCAGTACTTC. This gives the protein CASHGAPEIQETQYF. This chain joins TRBV28 and TRBJ2-5, with D possibly being TRBD1 (5 bases). Germline V gives CDR1 MDHEN, CDR2 SYDVKM. V dropped 8 bases and J dropped 1 base, with 17 bases sitting between them. The CDR3 is made up of 15 amino acids.